This entry lists 18 T cell receptor beta chains sequenced from one sample in a study of T cells after yellow fever vaccination. TCRdb fed the 5' RACE reads into MiXCR, producing one record per CDR3 protein. The sample lists around 610,000 distinct CDR3 sequences; roughly 12% were seen once. The starting material was PBMCs, obtained on the day of the yellow fever booster vaccination. These receptors were taken from a man aged 25-45 years who received the YFV17D yellow fever vaccine.

The V call is TRBV27, the J call TRBJ2-5, with 8 bases lining up with TRBD1. The CDR3 runs to 15 residues. CDR1 and CDR2 (germline): MNHEY, SMNVEV (reference sequence). V gave up 1 base and J gave up 1 base; unmatched junction bases: 2. This CDR3 is CASSLFGTGQETQYF. In nucleotides, the CDR3 is TGTGCCAGCAGTTTATTTGGGACAGGCCAAGAGACCCAGTACTTC.

In its sample, this clonotype was seen a few times. The chain recombines TRBV29-1 with TRBJ2-1, with 9 bases identical to TRBD2. Germline-derived CDR1 and CDR2 are SQVTM and ANQGSEA. CDR3 length: 13 residues. The trim removed 1 base at V and 9 bases at J, leaving 4 bases unmatched. CDR3 in DNA: TGCAGCGTTGAAGGTAGCGGGAGTACTGAGCAGTTCTTC. Protein product: CSVEGSGSTEQFF.

V is TRBV29-1 and J is TRBJ1-5; 7 bases are a match to TRBD1. J gave up 5 bases and V 4 bases, and 5 bases lay outside the gene matches. CDR1 is SQVTM, CDR2 ANQGSEA, per germline. This CDR3 is built from 13 residues. The CDR3: CSVAGGGDQPQHF. For the CDR3, the DNA is TGCAGCGTTGCAGGGGGAGGCGATCAGCCCCAGCATTTT.

In its sample, this clonotype was seen a few times. The V call is TRBV5-1, the J call TRBJ2-7; 11 bases line up with TRBD2. Germline-derived CDR1 and CDR2 are SGHRS and YFSETQ. The CDR3 is made up of 17 amino acids. V was clipped by 1 base and J by 1 base; unmatched bases: 7. The CDR3 loop reads CASSLRQTSGRSYEQYF. The CDR3 region has the DNA TGCGCCAGCAGCTTGCGCCAAACTAGCGGGAGATCCTACGAGCAGTACTTC.

This clonotype occurred a few times. This chain links TRBV24-1 with TRBJ2-5; D tentatively reads TRBD1 or TRBD2 (5 bases each). Germline V gene lookup returns CDR1 KGHDR and CDR2 SFDVKD. V was cut by 10 bases and J by 5 bases, with 13 bases left in between. This CDR3 region has 12 residues. CDR3 residues: CATGPSGETQYF. CDR3 sequence (DNA): TGTGCCACGGGGCCATCGGGGGAGACCCAGTACTTC.

The V and J genes are TRBV29-1 and TRBJ2-7; 11 nucleotides agree with TRBD1. Per germline, CDR1 SQVTM and CDR2 ANQGSEA. With 3 bases clipped from V and 7 bases from J, the junction kept 11 bases outside the gene matches. The CDR3 runs 15 residues. This CDR3 is CSVEDLGQGVGEQYF. CDR3 DNA sequence: TGCAGCGTTGAGGATTTGGGACAGGGGGTTGGAGAGCAGTACTTC.

This clonotype was detected a few times. The J gene is TRBJ1-2, the V gene TRBV7-9; D is ambiguous. Trimming shortened V by 1 base and J by 7 bases, and 16 bases separated the two germline ends. CDR1 SEHNR and CDR2 FQNEAQ come from the germline V gene (reference sequence). This CDR3 comprises 15 residues. CDR3 in DNA: TGTGCCAGCAGCTTAGTTACAGCGGCGATCTTTGGCTACACCTTC. Residues: CASSLVTAAIFGYTF.

The gene calls are TRBV9 and TRBJ2-5, with D possibly being TRBD2 (5 bases). From germline, CDR1 is SGDLS and CDR2 YYNGEE. The CDR3 sequence is 15 residues long. V was shortened by 2 bases and J by 3 bases, with 14 bases between the two germline ends. CDR3 amino acids: CASSVSMRAKETQYF. In DNA, the CDR3 is TGTGCCAGCAGCGTTAGTATGCGGGCGAAAGAGACCCAGTACTTC.

This clonotype was detected only once. The chain combines TRBV20-1 with TRBJ2-7, with D hard to call. Trimming shortened V by 1 base and J by 2 bases, and 12 bases separated the two germline ends. Germline V gives CDR1 DFQATT, CDR2 SNEGSKA (reference sequence). There are 14 residues in the CDR3. The CDR3 region is CSARGEETPYEQYF. Written as DNA, the CDR3 is TGCAGTGCTAGAGGGGAAGAGACCCCCTACGAGCAGTACTTC.

This clonotype was seen many times. This rearrangement joins TRBV7-2 to TRBJ2-7, with 10 positions matching TRBD2. The junction had 2 bases not matched to a gene; V was cut back by 1 base and J by 2 bases. The CDR3 contains 15 residues. CDR1 is SGHTA and CDR2 is FQGNSA in the germline V gene. This chain's CDR3 is CASSLGAGGPYEQYF. For the CDR3, the DNA is TGTGCCAGCAGCTTAGGAGCGGGAGGGCCCTACGAGCAGTACTTC.

This clonotype showed up just a few times. The gene calls are TRBV3-1 and TRBJ2-2; unclear D gene. The CDR3 is made up of 15 amino acids. The germline CDR1 and CDR2 sequences are LGHDT and YNNKEL (reference sequence). The V gene lost 3 bases and the J gene lost 6 bases, with 14 bases spanning the gap. The CDR3 DNA reads TGTGCCAGCAGCCATGAGTCTATAAAGCCCGGGGAGCTGTTTTTT. This translates into CASSHESIKPGELFF.

This clonotype appeared many times. The chain carries TRBV7-2 and TRBJ2-2; D gene uncertain. CDR1 and CDR2 from the germline V gene are SGHTA and FQGNSA. Deletions cut 8 bases from V and 6 bases from J, with 10 bases between. The CDR3 consists of 12 residues. The CDR3 loop is CASVLVSGELFF. DNA for the CDR3: TGTGCCAGCGTCTTGGTCTCCGGGGAGCTGTTTTTT. Combining the CDR3 with reference TRBV7-2 and TRBJ2-2 gives the whole variable domain GAGVSQSPSNKVTEKGKDVELRCDPISGHTALYWYRQSLGQGLEFLIYFQGNSAPDKSGLPSDRFSAERTGGSVSTLTIQRTQQEDSAVYLCASVLVSGELFFGEGSRLTVL.

The rearrangement links TRBV11-2 to TRBJ2-7; 12 nucleotides match TRBD2. Trimming at V came to 5 bases and at J to 4 bases, leaving 9 bases not matched to a gene. This CDR3 has 16 residues. Germline values: CDR1 SGHAT, CDR2 FQNNGV. The CDR3 loop is CASSTRLAGAFYEQYF. The CDR3 DNA follows: TGTGCCAGCAGCACCCGACTAGCGGGAGCTTTTTACGAGCAGTACTTC.

This clonotype showed up just a few times. J is TRBJ2-3 and V is TRBV29-1; the D is unclear. CDR1 SQVTM and CDR2 ANQGSEA come from the germline V gene. V shed 6 bases and J shed 0 bases, with 13 bases lying between them. CDR3 length: 14 residues. DNA for the CDR3: TGCAGCGTAGATAAAGCATCTAGCACAGATACGCAGTATTTT. This codes for CSVDKASSTDTQYF.

In DNA, the CDR3 is TGTGCCAGCTCCGGGACAGGGCTCTACGAGCAGTACTTC. Its translation is CASSGTGLYEQYF. The chain couples TRBV18 to TRBJ2-7, with 9 positions matching TRBD1. The CDR3 contains 13 residues. Trimming took 6 bases from V and 3 from J; bases not matched to a gene: 3. CDR1 is KGHSH, CDR2 LQKENI, per germline. Based on the CDR3 plus reference TRBV18 and TRBJ2-7, the full variable domain is NAGVMQNPRHLVRRRGQEARLRCSPMKGHSHVYWYRQLPEEGLKFMVYLQKENIIDESGMPKERFSAEFPKEGPSILRIQQVVRGDSAAYFCASSGTGLYEQYFGPGTRLTVT.

This sequence joins TRBV3-1 and TRBJ2-1; 10 nucleotides line up with TRBD2. Per the germline V gene, CDR1 is LGHDT and CDR2 is YNNKEL (reference sequence). The junction had 6 bases not matched to a gene; V was cut back by 2 bases and J by 8 bases. This CDR3 comprises 15 residues. The CDR3 is CASSQPAGGPHEQFF. CDR3 sequence (DNA): TGTGCCAGCAGCCAACCAGCGGGAGGGCCCCATGAGCAGTTCTTC.

The chain has TRBV7-9 and TRBJ2-1; D is unresolved. V dropped 2 bases and J dropped 4 bases, with 18 bases sitting between them. Looked up from germline, CDR1 is SEHNR and CDR2 is FQNEAQ (reference sequence). The CDR3 has 17 amino acids. The CDR3 DNA sequence: TGTGCCAGCAGCTTAACCCCAATTATCCGGAGTTACAATGAGCAGTTCTTC. Protein: CASSLTPIIRSYNEQFF.

This clonotype was seen only a few times. This rearrangement joins TRBV3-1 to TRBJ1-1; the D gene is possibly TRBD1 (5 bases). V lost 4 bases and J 5 bases, leaving 11 bases between the germline ends. From germline, CDR1 is LGHDT and CDR2 YNNKEL (reference sequence). The CDR3 consists of 13 residues. The CDR3 region is CASSRLRETEAFF. Written as DNA, the CDR3 is TGTGCCAGCAGCCGTCTCAGGGAGACTGAAGCTTTCTTT.